This T cell receptor beta chain derives from a study of low-dose radiotherapy and immunotherapy resistance in tumors. Study-level background: Intravenous cyclophosphamide 200 mg/m2 was given every two weeks, one day before radiation and immunotherapy.

Time point indicated: after trial treatment. Documented treatment: LDRT plus nivolumab, ipilimumab, low-dose cyclophosphamide and aspirin (RACIN trial). Trimming stripped 6 bases from V and 6 bases from J, with 13 bases between. This CDR3 comprises 13 residues. From germline, CDR1 is LGHNA and CDR2 YSLEER. Priming of first-strand cDNA relied on TRAV- and TRBV-specific primers (covering alpha and beta chains). Amplification of TCRs used a constant-region primer and V-primer adapter for roughly 22 PCR cycles. TCRdb re-called the reads through MiXCR, storing one row per CDR3 protein. There are roughly 30,000 distinct CDR3 sequences in the sample; around 54% occur only once, and around 5.4% lies in the top ten.

This TCR was sampled from a male donor with gallbladder cancer. Sequencing was performed on PBMCs, taken after low-dose radiotherapy plus immunotherapy. The chain uses TRBV4-3 and TRBJ2-3; D uncertain. CDR3 residues: CASSALGSDTQYF. DNA for the CDR3: TGCGCCAGCAGTGCCTTAGGGTCGGATACGCAGTATTTT.